This T cell receptor beta chain is from a study of blood T cell repertoires in COVID-19. About the research overall: Sample material is recorded as cDNA or gDNA derived from T cells, B-cell-depleted T cells, or PBMCs.

V gave up 0 bases and J gave up 4 bases; unmatched junction bases: 7. Germline V gene sequence: CDR1 MNHEY, CDR2 SVGAGI. The CDR3 loop spans 16 amino acids. Clones were read by immunoSEQ multiplex PCR, and TCRdb kept only the in-frame ones, dropping some. Counted here are 100,000 to 150,000 clones, under 95% occurring once; the ten biggest clones make up less than 5%. This chain joins TRBV6-5 and TRBJ2-7; 9 nucleotides line up with TRBD2. The sequenced sample consisted of peripheral blood. The origin of this receptor is a man aged 60 to 69 with COVID-19, enrolled during active disease. This CDR3 reads CASSYSWREGGYEQYF. The CDR3 DNA sequence: TGTGCCAGCAGTTACTCGTGGCGGGAGGGAGGATACGAGCAGTACTTC.